This T cell receptor (beta chain) was found in a study of memory CD4+ T cells and cytomegalovirus serostatus. General study results and limits: Median bootstrapped AUC for CMV status was roughly 0.95 originally, around 0.91 US-trained. CD4+ memory repertoires contained 67 of 164 reported CMV TCRbeta sequences.

Remarks on this clone: Its antigen is still unknown.

Single viable CD3+CD4+CD8-CD45RO+ cells were sorted as the memory CD4+ T cells. The method was immunoSEQ multiplex PCR; TCRdb's version includes in-frame clones alone and lacks a portion of them. The table shows around 53,000 clones, with around 88% occurring only once. The germline V gene encodes CDR1 MNHEY and CDR2 SVGAGI. Trimming removed 9 bases from V and 2 bases from J; junction bases left unmatched: 7. CDR3 size: 15 residues. The chain combines TRBV6-5 with TRBJ2-7; 13 bases agree with TRBD2. Material: memory CD4+ T cells from blood. This receptor was identified in an adult in good health and CMV-seropositive. CDR3 protein: CASASGTSGTYEQYF. The CDR3 nucleotides read TGTGCCAGTGCCTCCGGGACTAGCGGGACCTACGAGCAGTACTTC.